The rows below give T cell receptor beta chains drawn from one sample of a study of blood T cells in healthy people across ages. TCRdb re-called the 5' RACE reads through MiXCR, storing one row per CDR3 protein. Altogether roughly 800,000 distinct CDR3 sequences are present, roughly 25% being singletons, with the ten largest covering more than 7.5%. This sample was also put to use in a study of T cells of mothers and their children.

Sequencing used blood. Receptors originate from a boy under 18 in good health. CDR3s include the opening cysteine and the closing phenylalanine or tryptophan. Fields, in order: V gene, clone size, D gene, J gene, CDR3 DNA, CDR3 protein. A D gene is named only where the DNA matches it firmly. Expanded clones are given a class, and other clones once, few, many or no size at all.

V: TRBV10-2; size: .; D: .; J: TRBJ1-1; DNA: TGCGCCAGCAGTGTTGTAAAAGTGGAGCTGAACACTGAAGCTTTCTTT; CDR3: CASSVVKVELNTEAFF
V: TRBV6-5; size: .; D: TRBD2; J: TRBJ2-3; DNA: TGTGCCAGCAGTTACGTAGGGCGGGGGGCATCCACAGATACGCAGTATTTT; CDR3: CASSYVGRGASTDTQYF
V: TRBV2; size: .; D: .; J: TRBJ1-2; DNA: TGTGCCAGCAGCCCGGGGGGTCAGGGGACTCCCCGCTTC; CDR3: CASSPGGQGTPRF
V: TRBV4-3; size: .; D: .; J: TRBJ1-1; DNA: TGCGCCAGCAGCCAAGTCCCCGATATGAACACTGAAGCTTTCTTT; CDR3: CASSQVPDMNTEAFF
V: TRBV7-9; size: .; D: TRBD2; J: TRBJ2-2; DNA: TGTGCCAGCAGCTCATTAGCGGGAGGCCGAACCGGGGAGCTGTTTTTT; CDR3: CASSSLAGGRTGELFF
V: TRBV5-1; size: .; D: .; J: TRBJ2-3; DNA: TGCGCCAGCAGCCAGCGACAGGGAGGCGCAGATACGCAGTATTTT; CDR3: CASSQRQGGADTQYF
V: TRBV6-1; size: .; D: .; J: TRBJ1-2; DNA: TGTGCCTGCCAGGGTATGAGCGGCTACACCTTC; CDR3: CACQGMSGYTF
V: TRBV27; size: .; D: .; J: TRBJ1-2; DNA: TGTGCCAGCAGTTCCTCAGGGTTCTATGGCTACACCTTC; CDR3: CASSSSGFYGYTF
V: TRBV19; size: few; D: .; J: TRBJ1-1; DNA: TGTGCCAGTAGTATGAATCAGGGCACTGAAGCTTTCTTT; CDR3: CASSMNQGTEAFF
V: TRBV20-1; size: few; D: TRBD2; J: TRBJ2-1; DNA: TGCAGTGCTAGATCAACCTGGGGAGGGCGGAATGAGCAGTTCTTC; CDR3: CSARSTWGGRNEQFF
V: TRBV29-1; size: .; D: TRBD1; J: TRBJ1-1; DNA: TGCAGCGGGGGACAGTCAGGACCTGAAGCTTTCTTT; CDR3: CSGGQSGPEAFF